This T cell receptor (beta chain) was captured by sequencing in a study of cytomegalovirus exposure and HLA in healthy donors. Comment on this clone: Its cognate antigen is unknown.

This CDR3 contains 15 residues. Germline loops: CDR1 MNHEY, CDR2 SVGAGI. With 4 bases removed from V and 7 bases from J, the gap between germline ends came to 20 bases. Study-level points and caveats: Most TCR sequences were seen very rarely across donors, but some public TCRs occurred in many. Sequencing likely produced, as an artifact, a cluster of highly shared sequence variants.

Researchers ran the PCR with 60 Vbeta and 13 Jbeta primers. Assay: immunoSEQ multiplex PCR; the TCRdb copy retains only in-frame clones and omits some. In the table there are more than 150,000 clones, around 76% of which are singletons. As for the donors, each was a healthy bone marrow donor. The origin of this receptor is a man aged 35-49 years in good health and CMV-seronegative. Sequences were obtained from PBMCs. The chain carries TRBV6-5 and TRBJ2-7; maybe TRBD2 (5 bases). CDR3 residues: CASSSNPDLAREQYV. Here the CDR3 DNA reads TGTGCCAGCAGTTCCAACCCGGACTTAGCGAGAGAGCAGTACGTC.